This T cell receptor beta chain was captured in a study of human T cells and chemical hapten exposure. Study summary: Diagnoses of alopecia areata, totalis or universalis occurred in mostly female patients. Per-sample TCR yield variation was attributed mainly to small pooled library volume differences.

General study results and limits: Controls had significantly fewer large CDR3 similarity clusters than were formed by expanded TCRs.

Remarks on this clonotype: Its antigen is still unknown.

Noted time point: patch test 1, 2 weeks after DPC sensitization. The treatment is: therapeutic diphenylcyclopropenone sensitization with weekly scalp DPC. MiXCR, run by TCRdb on the RACE reads, gives a single entry per CDR3 protein. The sample consists of more than 150,000 distinct CDR3 sequences, more than 12% of them appearing once. Germline V gives CDR1 SGHNT, CDR2 YYREEE (reference sequence). V was pared by 4 bases and J by 0 bases, with 8 bases between. The CDR3 spans 14 residues. The receptor's source is a woman younger than 45 with alopecia areata. Some clones in this sample may be carry-over from other donors' samples. The chain combines TRBV5-4 with TRBJ1-3; the D gene is possibly TRBD1 (6 bases). The starting material was whole blood, obtained in connection with sensitization to the hapten diphenylcyclopropenone (DPC). The CDR3 sequence: CASSDRSSGNTIYF. CDR3 in DNA: TGTGCCAGCAGCGACAGGAGCTCTGGAAACACCATATATTTT.